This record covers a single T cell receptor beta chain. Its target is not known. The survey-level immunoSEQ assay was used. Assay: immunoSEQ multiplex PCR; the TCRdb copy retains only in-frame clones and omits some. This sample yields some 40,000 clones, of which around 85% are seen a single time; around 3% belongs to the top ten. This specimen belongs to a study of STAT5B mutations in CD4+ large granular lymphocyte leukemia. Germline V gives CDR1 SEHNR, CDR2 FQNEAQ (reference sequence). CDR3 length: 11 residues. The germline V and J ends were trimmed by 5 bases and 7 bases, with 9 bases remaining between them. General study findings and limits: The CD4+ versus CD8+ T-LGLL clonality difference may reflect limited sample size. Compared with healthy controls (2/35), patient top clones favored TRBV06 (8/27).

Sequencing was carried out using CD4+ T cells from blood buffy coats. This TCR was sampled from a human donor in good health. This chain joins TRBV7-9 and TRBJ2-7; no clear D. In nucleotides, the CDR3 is TGTGCCAGCAGCCGCTTTACGGAGCAGTACTTC. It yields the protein CASSRFTEQYF.